The 29 T cell receptor beta chains below all came from one sample that was sequenced in a study of blood T cells in healthy people across ages (dated by TCRdb to the mid-2010s). Libraries were constructed by 5' RACE. Sequencing instrument: Illumina HiSeq 2500. A second PCR of about 6 to 11 cycles was run with a J-beta primer mix and a sample-barcoded 5' primer. In-frame beta chains were kept once TCRdb had trimmed the public reads at Q25 with fastp and called clones with MiXCR. CDR3 protein duplicates are merged, each entry listing the most common genes and DNA. Present in this sample are 800,000 or so distinct CDR3 sequences, under 80% of which were seen just once. The top ten constitute around a quarter of the sample. Sequencing was done on a sample of blood. The origin of the receptors is a man aged 25 to 40 in good health.

The rearrangement uses TRBV29-1 and TRBJ1-2; the D gene is possibly TRBD1 (5 bases). The V end was cut by 4 bases, the J end by 2 bases, with 14 bases between. This CDR3 has 14 amino acids. Germline CDR1 reads SQVTM; CDR2 reads ANQGSEA. The CDR3: CSVGETDINYGYTF. DNA of the CDR3: TGCAGCGTTGGAGAGACAGATATCAACTATGGCTACACCTTC.

This chain links TRBV20-1 with TRBJ2-5, with 7 bases fitting TRBD2. The trim removed 7 bases at V and 2 bases at J, leaving 7 bases unmatched. The CDR3 length is 13 residues. The germline gives CDR1 DFQATT, CDR2 SNEGSKA (reference sequence). The CDR3 sequence: CSGTGGIQETQYF. Written as DNA, the CDR3 is TGCAGTGGTACGGGGGGAATACAAGAGACCCAGTACTTC.

This rearrangement joins TRBV6-2 or TRBV6-3 to TRBJ2-1; 8 nucleotides align to TRBD2. This CDR3 is 16 amino acids long. In germline, CDR1 is MNHEY, CDR2 SVGEGT. Trimming took 5 bases from V and 7 from J; bases not matched to a gene: 13. The CDR3 bases are TGTGCCAGCAGTCCCCAGGCGGCGGGGGGAGGGAATGAGCAGTTCTTC. Translated, it gives CASSPQAAGGGNEQFF.

This clonotype was observed a single time. This sequence joins TRBV29-1 and TRBJ2-3, with 12 bases matching TRBD2. After removal of 7 bases from V and 1 base from J, the junction contained 3 bases not matched to a gene. From germline, CDR1 is SQVTM and CDR2 ANQGSEA. CDR3 length equals 14 residues. The CDR3 sequence is CSGRTSGGTDTQYF. CDR3 nucleotides: TGCAGCGGCCGGACTAGCGGGGGCACAGATACGCAGTATTTT.

The chain's CDR3 is CSGDTGTDTQYF. CDR3 DNA sequence: TGCAGCGGGGACACAGGCACAGATACGCAGTATTTT. The V gene is TRBV20-1, the J gene TRBJ2-3; D is perhaps TRBD1 (6 bases). Germline V gene lookup returns CDR1 DFQATT and CDR2 SNEGSKA (reference sequence). The CDR3 totals 12 residues.

This chain joins TRBV29-1 and TRBJ1-6, with unresolved D. The CDR3 length is 13 residues. Trimming took off 3 bases at V and 7 bases at J, with 10 bases between the two ends. Germline V gives CDR1 SQVTM, CDR2 ANQGSEA. The CDR3 protein is CSVDGRANSPLHF. The DNA of the CDR3 is TGCAGCGTTGATGGGAGGGCGAATTCACCCCTCCACTTT.

In its sample, this clonotype was seen a few times. The chain recombines TRBV27 with TRBJ1-2; 7 nucleotides agree with TRBD1. The CDR3 consists of 13 residues. Per germline, CDR1 MNHEY and CDR2 SMNVEV (reference sequence). With V trimmed by 6 bases and J by 4 bases, 5 bases remained unmatched. CDR3 sequence: CASRGTERYGYTF. CDR3 DNA sequence: TGTGCCAGCAGAGGGACAGAACGCTATGGCTACACCTTC.

The gene calls are TRBV5-1 and TRBJ2-1; 10 bases align to TRBD1. Germline CDR1 SGHRS, CDR2 YFSETQ. This CDR3 is 17 amino acids long. V trimming: 0 bases; J trimming: 4 bases; junction bases outside the gene matches: 7. As DNA, the CDR3 is TGCGCCAGCAGCTTGGCGCCCGGGACAGGGGCTTACAATGAGCAGTTCTTC. It translates to CASSLAPGTGAYNEQFF.

The chain couples TRBV7-2 to TRBJ2-7, with D unclear. V lost 4 bases and J 1 base, leaving 14 bases between the germline ends. The CDR3 has 15 residues. Germline V gives CDR1 SGHTA, CDR2 FQGNSA. The CDR3 nucleotides are TGTGCCAGCAGCTACCGCCTTGGACGGTCCTACGAGCAGTACTTC. Amino acid sequence: CASSYRLGRSYEQYF.

As for this clonotype: Relative to the germline gene, one junction end is altered; a read error may explain this. The chain is built from TRBV25-1 and TRBJ2-1; TRBD2 might be the D (6 bases). Germline V lookup: CDR1 MGHDK, CDR2 SYGVNS. The length of the CDR3 is 15 residues. The CDR3 DNA follows: TGTGCCAGCACCAACGGGGCGGGGAACTACGATGAGCAGTTCTTC. This encodes CASTNGAGNYDEQFF. Full variable domain (rest looked up from reference TRBV25-1 and TRBJ2-1): EADIYQTPRYLVIGTGKKITLECSQTMGHDKMYWYQQDPGMELHLIHYSYGVNSTEKGDLSSESTVSRIRTEHFPLTLESARPSHTSQYLCASTNGAGNYDEQFFGPGTRLTVL.

The chain uses TRBV29-1 and TRBJ2-1; no definite D call. CDR3 size: 12 residues. In germline, CDR1 is SQVTM, CDR2 ANQGSEA. With 8 bases removed from V and 3 bases from J, the gap between germline ends came to 11 bases. CDR3 in amino acids: CSPGWSYNEQFF. The CDR3 coding sequence is TGCAGCCCAGGTTGGAGCTACAATGAGCAGTTCTTC.

V usage is TRBV27 and J usage is TRBJ2-1; TRBD2 is a possible D gene (6 bases). V was pared by 5 bases and J by 2 bases, with 19 bases between. The CDR3 loop spans 17 amino acids. Germline V gene lookup returns CDR1 MNHEY and CDR2 SMNVEV (reference sequence). The CDR3 reads CASSIHFWGDPYNEQFF. For the CDR3, the DNA is TGTGCCAGCAGTATCCATTTTTGGGGGGACCCCTACAATGAGCAGTTCTTC.

The rearrangement joins TRBV4-2 to TRBJ2-1, with D unresolved. The ends were cut back, 0 bases at V and 6 bases at J, with 9 bases in the middle. CDR3 size: 14 residues. CDR1 and CDR2 from the germline V gene are LGHNA and YNFKEQ. CDR3 protein: CASSQDGSSNEQFF. The CDR3 nucleotides are TGTGCCAGCAGCCAAGATGGCTCGAGCAATGAGCAGTTCTTC.

The chain recombines TRBV4-2 with TRBJ2-1, with 7 positions matching TRBD2. V lost 1 base to trimming and J lost 5 bases; unmatched junction nucleotides: 11. Germline CDR1 LGHNA, CDR2 YNFKEQ. This CDR3 has 17 amino acids. The DNA for the CDR3 is TGTGCCAGCAGCCAAGCTGGGGGACTATTTTTAGACAATGAGCAGTTCTTC. Its protein is CASSQAGGLFLDNEQFF.

The chain employs TRBV4-1 and TRBJ2-3; possible D gene TRBD2, 5 bases. Germline lookup yields CDR1 MGHRA and CDR2 YSYEKL. Deletions cut 7 bases from V and 2 bases from J, with 7 bases between. CDR3 length equals 12 residues. As DNA, the CDR3 is TGCGCCAGCATGCGGGCCACAGATACGCAGTATTTT. Translating it yields CASMRATDTQYF.

The rearrangement links TRBV6-5 to TRBJ2-3; TRBD2 matches at 7 bases. The germline gives CDR1 MNHEY, CDR2 SVGAGI. J lost 3 bases, V lost 2 bases, and 14 bases had no gene match. This CDR3 has 18 residues. As DNA, the CDR3 is TGTGCCAGCAGTTACGACATCCCCGGGACTAAAGTGACAGATACGCAGTATTTT. Translated, it gives CASSYDIPGTKVTDTQYF.

Only a few counts were recorded for this clonotype. The chain recombines TRBV27 with TRBJ2-1; D not resolved. CDR3 length equals 16 residues. Trimming cost V 3 bases and J 3 bases, with 15 bases left between them. Germline V gives CDR1 MNHEY, CDR2 SMNVEV (reference sequence). This chain's CDR3 is CASSFVRLPLYNEQFF. Written as DNA, the CDR3 is TGTGCCAGCAGTTTTGTAAGACTCCCTCTCTACAATGAGCAGTTCTTC.

CDR3 amino acids: CASSSSRAGGFNEQYF. For the CDR3, the DNA is TGTGCCAGCAGCTCTTCAAGGGCAGGGGGCTTCAACGAGCAGTACTTC. The V and J genes are TRBV7-9 and TRBJ2-7, with 8 bases matching TRBD1. Germline V gene sequence: CDR1 SEHNR, CDR2 FQNEAQ (reference sequence). The J segment lost 5 bases and the V segment lost 4 bases, leaving 13 bases of the junction unmatched. This CDR3 has 16 residues.

The chain recombines TRBV7-2 with TRBJ2-1; D is unclear. The CDR3 length is 15 residues. Trimming took 5 bases from V and 8 from J, leaving 19 bases between them. Germline V gene lookup returns CDR1 SGHTA and CDR2 FQGNSA. CDR3 amino acids: CASSLSGQPPDEQFF. DNA for the CDR3: TGTGCCAGCAGCCTATCTGGCCAACCCCCCGATGAGCAGTTCTTC.

This clonotype was seen once. The chain carries TRBV7-9 and TRBJ1-5; 8 bases match TRBD1. Germline values: CDR1 SEHNR, CDR2 FQNEAQ (reference sequence). The CDR3 totals 14 residues. V shed 5 bases, J shed 8 bases, and the junction held 8 bases outside the gene matches. This chain's CDR3 is CASSLTGALEPQHF. The CDR3 DNA reads as TGTGCCAGCAGCCTGACAGGGGCTTTAGAGCCCCAGCATTTT.

The chain couples TRBV12-3 or TRBV12-4 to TRBJ2-3; no firm D call. Trimming left V 6 bases short and J 2 bases short, with 9 bases between. The CDR3 spans 13 residues. CDR3 protein: CASRGQTTDTQYF. The CDR3 DNA reads TGTGCCAGCAGAGGCCAGACCACAGATACGCAGTATTTT.

The sample holds a few counts of this clonotype. J is TRBJ2-3 and V is TRBV5-1; D is unresolved. The CDR3 is made up of 13 amino acids. Germline V gives CDR1 SGHRS, CDR2 YFSETQ. V was pared by 0 bases and J by 4 bases, with 6 bases between. CDR3 region: CASSLAGSDTQYF. The CDR3 DNA follows: TGCGCCAGCAGCTTGGCCGGGTCAGATACGCAGTATTTT.

The chain joins TRBV5-6 to TRBJ1-4; D is uncertain. The CDR3 is 14 residues long. Germline V CDR1 and CDR2: SGHDT, YYEEEE. Trimming took 1 base from V and 7 from J, leaving 11 bases between them. CDR3 amino acids: CASSLRQAIEKLFF. As DNA, the CDR3 is TGTGCCAGCAGCTTGCGCCAGGCCATTGAAAAACTGTTTTTT.

V usage is TRBV27 and J usage is TRBJ2-4, with D maybe TRBD2 (6 bases). The end of the DNA fits TRBJ2-7 better, so the J call may be wrong. The CDR3 loop spans 15 amino acids. CDR1 is MNHEY and CDR2 is SMNVEV in the germline V gene (reference sequence). The CDR3 spells CASSTPMRGLYEQYF. In nucleotides, the CDR3 is TGTGCCAGCAGTACGCCGATGCGGGGTCTATACGAGCAGTACTTC.

V is TRBV5-1 and J is TRBJ2-1, with D perhaps TRBD1 or TRBD2 (5 bases each). The germline V and J ends were trimmed by 6 bases and 0 bases, with 19 bases remaining between them. In germline, CDR1 is SGHRS, CDR2 YFSETQ. The CDR3 consists of 17 residues. In DNA, the CDR3 is TGCGCCAGCACTCCCCAGCCGGGGCAGAGCTCCTACAATGAGCAGTTCTTC. This codes for CASTPQPGQSSYNEQFF.

This chain uses TRBV3-1 with TRBJ1-2, with D maybe TRBD1 (5 bases). The germline V gene has CDR1 LGHDT and CDR2 YNNKEL (reference sequence). CDR3 length: 13 residues. V lost 5 bases and J 9 bases, leaving 16 bases between the germline ends. CDR3 in DNA: TGTGCCAGCAGCTCGACAGATTCGGGGCGCTACACCTTC. It is translated as CASSSTDSGRYTF.

As concerns this clonotype: Its ends do not fully match the called genes, so a read error is possible. The rearrangement links TRBV6-5 to TRBJ2-3; 7 bases map to TRBD1. CDR1 is MNHEY and CDR2 is SVGAGI in the germline V gene. CDR3 length: 14 amino acids. This CDR3 is CASSYDPGTDTQYF. CDR3 bases: TGTGCCAGCAGTTACGACCCGGGGACAGATACGCAGTATTTC.

The chain employs TRBV3-1 and TRBJ2-1, with D uncertain. The CDR3 runs 12 residues. The ends were cut back, 1 base at V and 9 bases at J, with 7 bases in the middle. The germline gives CDR1 LGHDT, CDR2 YNNKEL (reference sequence). The CDR3 region is CASSQGRAEQFF. In DNA form, the CDR3 reads TGTGCCAGCAGCCAAGGTCGAGCTGAGCAGTTCTTC.

The V gene is TRBV6-1, the J gene TRBJ2-5; TRBD1 matches at 8 bases. Germline CDR1 reads MNHNS; CDR2 reads SASEGT. The V segment lost 3 bases and the J segment 5 bases; nucleotides outside the gene matches: 8. CDR3 length: 15 residues. DNA for the CDR3: TGTGCCAGCAGTGAGCAACAGGGGGGCCGGGAGACCCAGTACTTC. The encoded protein is CASSEQQGGRETQYF.